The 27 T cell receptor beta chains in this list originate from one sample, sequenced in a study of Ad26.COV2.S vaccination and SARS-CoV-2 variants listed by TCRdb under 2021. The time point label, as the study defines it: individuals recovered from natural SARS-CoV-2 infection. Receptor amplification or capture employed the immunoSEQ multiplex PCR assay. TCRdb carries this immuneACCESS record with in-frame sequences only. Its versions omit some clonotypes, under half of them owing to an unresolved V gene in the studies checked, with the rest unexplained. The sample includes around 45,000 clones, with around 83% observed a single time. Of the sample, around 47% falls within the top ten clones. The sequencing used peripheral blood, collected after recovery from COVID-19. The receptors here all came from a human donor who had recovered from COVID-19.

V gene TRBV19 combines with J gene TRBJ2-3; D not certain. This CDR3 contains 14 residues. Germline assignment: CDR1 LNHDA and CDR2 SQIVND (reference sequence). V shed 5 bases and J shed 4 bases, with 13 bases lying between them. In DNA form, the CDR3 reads TGTGCCAGTAGTGCATCTCTCTTCCCAGATACGCAGTATTTT. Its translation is CASSASLFPDTQYF.

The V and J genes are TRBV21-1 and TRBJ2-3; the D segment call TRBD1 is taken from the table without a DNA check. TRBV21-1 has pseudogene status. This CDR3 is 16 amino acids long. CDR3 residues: CASQGAGRGGTDTQYF. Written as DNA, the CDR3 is TGTGCCAGCCAGGGGGCGGGGAGGGGAGGCACAGATACGCAGTATTTT.

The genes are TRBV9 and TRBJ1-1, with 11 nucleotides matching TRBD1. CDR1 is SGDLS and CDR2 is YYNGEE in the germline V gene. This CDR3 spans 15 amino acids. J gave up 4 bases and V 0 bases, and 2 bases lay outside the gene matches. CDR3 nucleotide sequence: TGTGCCAGCAGCGTAGGGACAGGGGGCTTCACTGAAGCTTTCTTT. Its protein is CASSVGTGGFTEAFF.

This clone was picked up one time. The CDR3 DNA follows: TGCGCCAGCAGCTTGGCGGGACAGATTAATGAAAAACTGTTTTTT. It codes for CASSLAGQINEKLFF. The chain carries TRBV5-1 and TRBJ1-4, with 7 bases matching TRBD1. CDR3 length: 15 residues. J gave up 4 bases and V 0 bases, and 3 bases lay outside the gene matches. Germline lookup yields CDR1 SGHRS and CDR2 YFSETQ.

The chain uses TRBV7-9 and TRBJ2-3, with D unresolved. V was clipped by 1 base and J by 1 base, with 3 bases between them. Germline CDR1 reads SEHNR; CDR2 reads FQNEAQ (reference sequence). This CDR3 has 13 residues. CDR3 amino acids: CASSLVRTDTQYF. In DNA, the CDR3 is TGTGCCAGCAGCTTAGTCCGCACAGATACGCAGTATTTT.

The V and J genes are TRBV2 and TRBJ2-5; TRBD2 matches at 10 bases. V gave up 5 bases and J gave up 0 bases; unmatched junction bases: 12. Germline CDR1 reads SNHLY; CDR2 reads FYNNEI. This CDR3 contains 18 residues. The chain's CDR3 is CASSQVAGGYLHQETQYF. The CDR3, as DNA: TGTGCCAGCAGTCAAGTAGCGGGGGGCTACCTACACCAAGAGACCCAGTACTTC.

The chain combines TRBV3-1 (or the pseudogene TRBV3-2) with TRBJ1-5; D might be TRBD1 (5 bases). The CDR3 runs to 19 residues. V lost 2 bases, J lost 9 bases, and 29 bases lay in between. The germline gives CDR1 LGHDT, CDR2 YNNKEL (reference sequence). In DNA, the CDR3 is TGTGCCAGCAGCCAACATGGAGCGTCGGGAGGGGACCTCGGGGGGCCCCAGCATTTT. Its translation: CASSQHGASGGDLGGPQHF.

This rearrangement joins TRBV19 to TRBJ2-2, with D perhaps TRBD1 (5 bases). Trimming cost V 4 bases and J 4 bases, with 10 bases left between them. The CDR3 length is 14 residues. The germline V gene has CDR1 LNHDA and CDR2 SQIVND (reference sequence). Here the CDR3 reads CASSTTGPTGELFF. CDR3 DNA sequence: TGTGCCAGTAGTACCACAGGTCCCACCGGGGAGCTGTTTTTT.

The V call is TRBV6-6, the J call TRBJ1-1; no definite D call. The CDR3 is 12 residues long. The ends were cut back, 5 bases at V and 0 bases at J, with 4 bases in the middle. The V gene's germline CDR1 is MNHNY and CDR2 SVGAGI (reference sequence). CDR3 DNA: TGTGCCAGCAGTAAGTTGAACACTGAAGCTTTCTTT. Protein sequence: CASSKLNTEAFF.

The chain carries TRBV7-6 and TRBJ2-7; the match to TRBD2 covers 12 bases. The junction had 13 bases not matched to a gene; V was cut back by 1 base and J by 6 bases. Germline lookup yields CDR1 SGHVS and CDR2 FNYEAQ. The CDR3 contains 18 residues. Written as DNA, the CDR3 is TGTGCCAGCAGCTTAGAGGCACTAGCGGGAGGAGCCGCGGGCGAGCAGTACTTC. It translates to CASSLEALAGGAAGEQYF.

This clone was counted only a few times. This CDR3 is CASSMTGLEAGELFF. The CDR3 bases are TGTGCCAGTAGTATGACAGGGCTTGAAGCCGGGGAGCTGTTTTTT. V is TRBV19 and J is TRBJ2-2; 7 nucleotides match TRBD1. The CDR3 totals 15 residues. Germline CDR1 reads LNHDA; CDR2 reads SQIVND (reference sequence). V shed 3 bases and J 6 bases; nucleotides not matched to a gene: 7.

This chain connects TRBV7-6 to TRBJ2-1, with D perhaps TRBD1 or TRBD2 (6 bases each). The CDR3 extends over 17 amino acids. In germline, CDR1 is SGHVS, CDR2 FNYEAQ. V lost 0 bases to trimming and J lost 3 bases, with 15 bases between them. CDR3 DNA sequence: TGTGCCAGCAGCTTAGCGCAGTCGGGGGCTGGCTACAATGAGCAGTTCTTC. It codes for CASSLAQSGAGYNEQFF.

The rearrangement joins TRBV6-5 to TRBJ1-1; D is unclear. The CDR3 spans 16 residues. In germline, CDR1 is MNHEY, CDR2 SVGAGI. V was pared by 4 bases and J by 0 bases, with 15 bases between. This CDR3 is CASSFDTNIMNTEAFF. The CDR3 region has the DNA TGTGCCAGCAGTTTTGATACAAATATCATGAACACTGAAGCTTTCTTT.

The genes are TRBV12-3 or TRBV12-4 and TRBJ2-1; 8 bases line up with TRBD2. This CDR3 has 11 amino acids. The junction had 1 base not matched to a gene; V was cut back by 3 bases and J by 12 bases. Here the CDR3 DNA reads TGTGCCAGCAGTTTTAGCGGGGCGCAGTTCTTC. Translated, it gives CASSFSGAQFF.

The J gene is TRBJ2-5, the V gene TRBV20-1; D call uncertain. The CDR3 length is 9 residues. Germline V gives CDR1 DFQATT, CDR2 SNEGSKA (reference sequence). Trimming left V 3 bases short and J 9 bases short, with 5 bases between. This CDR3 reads CSASVPQYF. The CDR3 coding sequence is TGCAGTGCTAGTGTGCCCCAGTACTTC.

The CDR3 loop is CASSDSGKVNTEAFF. The CDR3 bases are TGTGCCAGCAGTGACTCAGGTAAGGTGAACACTGAAGCTTTCTTT. The chain has TRBV6-4 and TRBJ1-1; D is ambiguous. V dropped 0 bases and J dropped 0 bases, with 8 bases sitting between them. Germline V gene data show CDR1 as MRHNA and CDR2 as SNTAGT. This CDR3 contains 15 residues.

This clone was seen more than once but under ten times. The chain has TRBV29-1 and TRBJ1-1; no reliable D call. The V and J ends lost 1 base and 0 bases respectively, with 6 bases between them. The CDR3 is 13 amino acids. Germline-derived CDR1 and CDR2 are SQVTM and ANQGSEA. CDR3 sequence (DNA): TGCAGCGTTGAAGGGCAAATGAACACTGAAGCTTTCTTT. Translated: CSVEGQMNTEAFF. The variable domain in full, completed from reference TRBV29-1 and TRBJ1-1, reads SAVISQKPSRDICQRGTSLTIQCQVDSQVTMMFWYRQQPGQSLTLIATANQGSEATYESGFVIDKFPISRPNLTFSTLTVSNMSPEDSSIYLCSVEGQMNTEAFFGQGTRLTVV.

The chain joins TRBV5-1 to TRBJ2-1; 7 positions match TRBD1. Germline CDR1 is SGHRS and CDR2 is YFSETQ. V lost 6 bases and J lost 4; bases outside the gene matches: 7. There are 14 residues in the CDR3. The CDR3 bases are TGCGCCAGCACGGCCGGGACAGCGTACAATGAGCAGTTCTTC. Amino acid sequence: CASTAGTAYNEQFF.

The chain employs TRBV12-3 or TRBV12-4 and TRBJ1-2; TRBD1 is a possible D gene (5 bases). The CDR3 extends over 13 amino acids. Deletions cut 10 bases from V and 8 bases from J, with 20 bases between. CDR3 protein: CATTLGRAAGYTF. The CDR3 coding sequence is TGTGCCACCACGTTGGGACGGGCAGCGGGCTACACCTTC.

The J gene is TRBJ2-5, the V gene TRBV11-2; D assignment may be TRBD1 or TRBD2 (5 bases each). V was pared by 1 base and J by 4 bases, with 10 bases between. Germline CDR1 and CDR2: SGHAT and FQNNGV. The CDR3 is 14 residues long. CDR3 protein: CASSLGGIGETQYF. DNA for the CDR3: TGTGCCAGCAGCTTAGGGGGGATAGGAGAGACCCAGTACTTC.

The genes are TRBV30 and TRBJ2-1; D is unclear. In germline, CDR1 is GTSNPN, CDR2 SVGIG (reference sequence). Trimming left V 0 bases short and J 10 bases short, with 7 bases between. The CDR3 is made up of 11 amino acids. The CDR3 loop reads CAWSVGREQFF. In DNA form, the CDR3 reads TGTGCCTGGAGTGTGGGTCGGGAGCAGTTCTTC.

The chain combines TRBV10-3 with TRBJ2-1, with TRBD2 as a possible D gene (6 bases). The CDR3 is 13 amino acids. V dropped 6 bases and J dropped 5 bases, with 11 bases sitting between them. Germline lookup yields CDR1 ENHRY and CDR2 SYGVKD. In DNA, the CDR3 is TGTGCCATCAGCTTGGGGGGAGACAATGAGCAGTTCTTC. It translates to CAISLGGDNEQFF.

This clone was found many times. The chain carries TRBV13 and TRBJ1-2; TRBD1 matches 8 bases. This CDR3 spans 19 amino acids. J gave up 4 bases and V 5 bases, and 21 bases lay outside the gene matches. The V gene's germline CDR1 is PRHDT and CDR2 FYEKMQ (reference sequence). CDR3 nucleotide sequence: TGTGCCAGCAGCGGGTGGCATACATCCTCGACAGGGGCCCGCTATGGCTACACCTTC. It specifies CASSGWHTSSTGARYGYTF.

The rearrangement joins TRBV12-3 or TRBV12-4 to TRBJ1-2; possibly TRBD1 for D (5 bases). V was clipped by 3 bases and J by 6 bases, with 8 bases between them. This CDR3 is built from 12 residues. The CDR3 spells CASSLGGNGYTF. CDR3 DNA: TGTGCCAGCAGTTTGGGGGGAAATGGCTACACCTTC.

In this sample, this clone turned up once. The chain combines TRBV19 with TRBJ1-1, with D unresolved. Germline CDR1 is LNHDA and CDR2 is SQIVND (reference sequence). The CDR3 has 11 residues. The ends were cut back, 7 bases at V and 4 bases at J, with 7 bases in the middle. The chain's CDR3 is CASNGGTEAFF. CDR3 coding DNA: TGTGCCAGTAACGGTGGCACTGAAGCTTTCTTT.

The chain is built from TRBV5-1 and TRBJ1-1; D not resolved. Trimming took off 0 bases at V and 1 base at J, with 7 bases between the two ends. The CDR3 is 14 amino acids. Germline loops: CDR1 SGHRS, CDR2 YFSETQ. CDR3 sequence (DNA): TGCGCCAGCAGCTTGGCCGACACGAACACTGAAGCTTTCTTT. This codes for CASSLADTNTEAFF.

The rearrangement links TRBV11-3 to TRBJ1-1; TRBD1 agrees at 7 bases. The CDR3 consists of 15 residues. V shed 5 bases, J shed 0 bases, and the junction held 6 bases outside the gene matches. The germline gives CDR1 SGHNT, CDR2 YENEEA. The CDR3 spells CASSGSGQVNTEAFF. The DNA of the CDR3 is TGTGCCAGCAGCGGATCCGGACAGGTGAACACTGAAGCTTTCTTT.